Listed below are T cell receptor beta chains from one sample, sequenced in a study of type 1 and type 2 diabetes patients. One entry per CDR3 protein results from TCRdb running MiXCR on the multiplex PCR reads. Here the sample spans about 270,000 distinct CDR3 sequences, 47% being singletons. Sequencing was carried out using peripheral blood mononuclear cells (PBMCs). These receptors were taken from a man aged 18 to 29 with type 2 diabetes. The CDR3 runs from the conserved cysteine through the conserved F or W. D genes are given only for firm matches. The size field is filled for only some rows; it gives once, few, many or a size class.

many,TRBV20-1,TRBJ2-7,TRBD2,CSARPLRTSGTYEQYF,TGCAGTGCTAGACCTCTTCGGACTAGCGGGACATACGAGCAGTACTTC
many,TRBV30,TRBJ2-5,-,CAWSVLGAGGQYF,TGTGCCTGGAGTGTACTAGGGGCCGGAGGCCAGTACTTC
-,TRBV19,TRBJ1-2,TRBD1,CASLSGGQRHYGYTF,TGTGCCAGCCTCTCCGGGGGACAGCGTCACTATGGCTACACCTTC
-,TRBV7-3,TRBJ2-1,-,CASSKTGTYNEQFF,TGTGCCAGCAGCAAAACCGGGACTTACAATGAGCAGTTCTTC
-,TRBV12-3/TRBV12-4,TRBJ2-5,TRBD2,CASSLRASGGQETQYF,TGTGCCAGCAGTTTAAGGGCTAGCGGGGGCCAAGAGACCCAGTACTTC
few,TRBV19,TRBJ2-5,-,CASSIRPLRGGQETQYF,TGTGCCAGTAGTATACGCCCCCTCAGGGGGGGACAAGAGACCCAGTACTTC
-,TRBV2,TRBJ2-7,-,CASELNYEQYF,TGTGCCAGCGAGCTAAACTACGAGCAGTACTTC
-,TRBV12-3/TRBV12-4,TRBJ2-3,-,CASSQTTGWTDTQYF,TGTGCCAGCAGTCAGACGACAGGATGGACAGATACGCAGTATTTT
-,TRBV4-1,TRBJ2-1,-,CASSQAGGVVGDEQFF,TGCGCCAGCAGCCAAGCAGGTGGGGTAGTCGGAGATGAGCAGTTCTTC
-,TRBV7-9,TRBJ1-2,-,CASTPEGLSGGYTF,TGTGCCAGCACCCCCGAGGGACTGTCGGGCGGCTACACCTTC
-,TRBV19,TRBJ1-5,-,CASSMGNREREPQHF,TGTGCCAGTAGTATGGGAAACAGGGAAAGAGAACCCCAGCATTTT
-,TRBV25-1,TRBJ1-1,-,CASSMTLVGSEAFF,TGTGCCAGCAGTATGACACTGGTCGGCTCTGAAGCTTTCTTT
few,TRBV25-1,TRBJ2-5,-,CASSARVPLQETQYF,TGTGCCAGCAGTGCCCGTGTCCCGCTCCAAGAGACCCAGTACTTC
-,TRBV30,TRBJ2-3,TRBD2,CAWRVAGADADTQYF,TGTGCCTGGAGGGTAGCGGGAGCTGATGCAGATACGCAGTATTTT
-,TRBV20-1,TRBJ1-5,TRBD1,CSAIGQGVGNQPQHF,TGCAGTGCTATTGGACAGGGGGTTGGCAATCAGCCCCAGCATTTT
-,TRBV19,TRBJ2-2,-,CASRTRQNTGELFF,TGTGCCAGTAGAACAAGACAGAACACCGGGGAGCTGTTTTTT
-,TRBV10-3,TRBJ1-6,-,CAIGRENSPLHF,TGTGCCATCGGCAGGGAGAATTCACCCCTCCACTTT
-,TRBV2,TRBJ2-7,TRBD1,CASSELGTGDGEQYF,TGCGCCAGCAGTGAGTTAGGGACAGGGGATGGCGAGCAGTACTTC
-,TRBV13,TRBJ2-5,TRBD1,CASSSWDRQETQYF,TGTGCCAGCAGCTCGTGGGACAGGCAAGAGACCCAGTACTTC
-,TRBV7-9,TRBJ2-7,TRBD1,CASSEDRTSTYEQYF,TGTGCCAGCAGTGAGGACAGGACTTCAACCTACGAGCAGTACTTC
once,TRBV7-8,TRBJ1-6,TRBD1,CASSPRTGYNSPLHF,TGTGCCAGCAGCCCGCGGACAGGGTATAATTCACCCCTCCACTTT
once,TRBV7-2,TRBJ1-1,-,CASRSGHMNTEAFF,TGTGCCAGCAGATCGGGACATATGAACACTGAAGCTTTCTTT
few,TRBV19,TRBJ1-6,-,CASSSWGANSPLHF,TGTGCCAGTAGTTCGTGGGGTGCGAATTCACCCCTCCACTTT
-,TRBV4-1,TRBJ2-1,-,CASRAAESSYNEQFF,TGCGCCAGCAGGGCGGCGGAGAGCTCCTACAATGAGCAGTTCTTC
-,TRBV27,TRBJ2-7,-,CASSTLGEHEQYF,TGTGCCAGCAGCACGCTAGGAGAGCACGAGCAGTACTTC
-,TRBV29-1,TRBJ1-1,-,CSVGEGVEAFF,TGCAGCGTTGGAGAGGGAGTTGAAGCTTTCTTT
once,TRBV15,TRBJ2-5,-,CATSREIWGAETQYF,TGTGCCACCAGCAGAGAAATTTGGGGGGCAGAGACCCAGTACTTC
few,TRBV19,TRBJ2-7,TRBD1,CASSGPTTGDSYEQYF,TGTGCCAGTAGTGGCCCCACGACAGGGGACTCCTACGAGCAGTACTTC
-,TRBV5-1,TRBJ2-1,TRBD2,CASSLPSGNNNERFF,TGCGCCAGCAGCTTGCCTAGCGGGAACAACAATGAGCGGTTCTTC
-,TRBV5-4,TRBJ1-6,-,CASSIDGIYNSPLHF,TGTGCCAGCAGCATCGACGGGATCTATAATTCACCCCTCCACTTT
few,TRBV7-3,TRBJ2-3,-,CASSSAIGTQYF,TGTGCCAGCAGCTCCGCCATTGGTACGCAGTATTTT
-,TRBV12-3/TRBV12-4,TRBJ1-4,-,CAGGLWGGPNEKLFF,TGTGCCGGCGGTTTATGGGGGGGACCTAATGAAAAACTGTTTTTT
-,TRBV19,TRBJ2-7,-,CASSIQARSYEQYF,TGTGCCAGTAGTATTCAGGCTCGCTCCTACGAGCAGTACTTC
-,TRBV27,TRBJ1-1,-,CASSFIGTEAFF,TGTGCCAGCAGTTTCATTGGCACTGAAGCTTTCTTT
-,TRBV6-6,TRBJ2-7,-,CASSYPPWRRSEQYF,TGTGCCAGCAGTTACCCCCCTTGGAGGCGAAGCGAGCAGTACTTC
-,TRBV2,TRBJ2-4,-,CASSERRLGWAKNIQYF,TGTGCCAGCAGTGAAAGACGACTAGGTTGGGCCAAAAACATTCAGTACTTC
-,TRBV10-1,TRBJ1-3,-,CASSGDSGNTIYF,TGCGCCAGCAGCGGGGACTCTGGAAACACCATATATTTT
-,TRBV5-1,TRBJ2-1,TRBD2,CASSLARESLNEQFF,TGCGCCAGCAGCTTGGCGCGGGAGTCCCTCAATGAGCAGTTCTTC
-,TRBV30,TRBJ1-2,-,CAWKMNPATNYGYTF,TGTGCCTGGAAGATGAACCCAGCTACTAACTATGGCTACACCTTC
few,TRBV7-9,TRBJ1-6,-,CASSLNPVSPLHF,TGTGCCAGCAGCTTAAATCCAGTCTCACCCCTCCACTTT
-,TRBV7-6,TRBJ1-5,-,CASSPGRNNQPQHF,TGTGCCAGCAGCCCGGGACGGAACAATCAGCCCCAGCATTTT
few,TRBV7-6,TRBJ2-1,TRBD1,CASSYRQGSYNEQFF,TGTGCCAGCAGCTATCGACAGGGATCCTACAATGAGCAGTTCTTC
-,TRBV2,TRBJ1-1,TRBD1,CASTPSGQGRTEAFF,TGTGCCAGCACCCCATCGGGACAGGGTCGCACTGAAGCTTTCTTT
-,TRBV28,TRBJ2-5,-,CASSPPEQETQYF,TGTGCCAGCTCCCCACCGGAACAAGAGACCCAGTACTTC
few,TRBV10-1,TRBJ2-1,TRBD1,CARPGTGIYNEQFF,TGCGCCAGACCCGGGACAGGGATCTACAATGAGCAGTTCTTC
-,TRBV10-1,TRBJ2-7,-,CASSEGTKKDEQYF,TGCGCCAGCAGTGAGGGCACAAAGAAGGACGAGCAGTACTTC
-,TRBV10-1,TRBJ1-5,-,CASSEGGSGQPQHF,TGCGCCAGCAGTGAGGGGGGATCTGGCCAGCCCCAGCATTTT
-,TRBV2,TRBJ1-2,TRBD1,CASSRDRSYGYTF,TGTGCCAGCAGCCGGGACAGAAGCTATGGCTACACCTTC
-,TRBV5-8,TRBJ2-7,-,CASSLVQEQYF,TGTGCCAGCAGCTTGGTTCAGGAGCAGTACTTC
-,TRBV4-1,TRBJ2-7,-,CASSTTRNSYEQYF,TGCGCCAGCAGCACCACGCGGAACTCCTACGAGCAGTACTTC
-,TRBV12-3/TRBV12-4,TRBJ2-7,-,CASGFTVGSLYEQYF,TGTGCTAGTGGTTTTACGGTGGGGTCTCTCTACGAGCAGTACTTC
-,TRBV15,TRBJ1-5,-,CATSREGGLSNQPQHF,TGTGCCACCAGCAGAGAAGGGGGGCTTAGCAATCAGCCCCAGCATTTT
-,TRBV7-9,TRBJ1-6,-,CASRTGANSPLHF,TGTGCCAGCCGGACGGGCGCGAATTCACCCCTCCACTTT
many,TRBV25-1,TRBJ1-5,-,CASSESGYNQPQHF,TGTGCCAGCAGTGAATCGGGATACAATCAGCCCCAGCATTTT
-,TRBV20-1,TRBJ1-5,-,CSAYQLNSNQPQHF,TGCAGTGCTTATCAGCTGAATAGCAATCAGCCCCAGCATTTT
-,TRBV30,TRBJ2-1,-,CAWSVLPPHKGGEQFF,TGTGCCTGGAGTGTACTGCCGCCCCATAAGGGGGGTGAGCAGTTCTTC
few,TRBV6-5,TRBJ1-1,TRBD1,CASSYSKRGLVTEAFF,TGTGCCAGCAGTTACTCCAAGAGGGGGCTAGTCACTGAAGCTTTCTTT
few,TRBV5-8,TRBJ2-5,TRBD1,CASSKGQGREETQYF,TGTGCCAGCAGCAAGGGACAGGGGAGGGAAGAGACCCAGTACTTC
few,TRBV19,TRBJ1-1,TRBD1,CASRGQTPEAFF,TGTGCCAGTAGGGGACAGACACCTGAAGCTTTCTTT